The TCR beta chain under discussion was sequenced for a study of blood T cell repertoires in COVID-19. Background on the study: Whether acute or convalescent, the COVID-19 samples came from the United States, Italy and Spain.

The CDR3 is 17 residues long. Enrolment of Seattle patients took place during active infection, and they were followed longitudinally. Per the study methods: It was from reference gene primer amplification that nucleated cell counts were estimated. Produced via immunoSEQ multiplex PCR; TCRdb's table is partial and in-frame only. The V and J calls and the clone size are those of that table, but D and trimming were determined from the DNA. The sample holds over 400,000 clones, approximately 88% seen once. The source is a woman between 50 and 59 years old with COVID-19, enrolled during active disease. This rearrangement joins TRBV21-1 to TRBJ1-5; the tabulated D call, TRBD1, remains unverified against the DNA. TRBV21-1 is noted as a pseudogene. The sequencing input was peripheral blood. Here the CDR3 DNA reads TGTGCCAGCAGCAACCGGACAGGGGGCCGAGAGAATCAGCCCCAGCATTTT. Protein sequence: CASSNRTGGRENQPQHF.